This TCR beta chain is drawn from a study of T cell responses to AZD1222 COVID-19 vaccine. Study results and caveats: Donors were mostly white British, more females; clonal diversity possibly underestimated.

TCRdb's copy holds only in-frame clones and misses some; the assay was immunoSEQ multiplex PCR. The sample lists 140,000 or so clones; approximately 91% were seen once. This CDR3 is 18 amino acids long. Per the germline V gene, CDR1 is MNHEY and CDR2 is SMNVEV (reference sequence). V lost 2 bases to trimming and J lost 3 bases; unmatched junction nucleotides: 13. Only a few counts were recorded for this clone. The antigen is not known. The chain links TRBV27 to TRBJ2-7; 10 bases line up with TRBD2. The sequence was obtained from an adult who received the AZD1222 COVID-19 vaccine. The sequences come from peripheral blood, collected 28 days after the second AZD1222 dose. The DNA for the CDR3 is TGTGCCAGCAGTTTACGAGGGGCTAGCGGGAGACCCAGCTACGAGCAGTACTTC. Its protein product is CASSLRGASGRPSYEQYF.